One TCR beta chain is described in this entry. The antigen it recognizes is unknown. Within one base of it there is no much larger clone, and no base qualities were kept. The source of the sample is a study of T cell changes during pregnancy in multiple sclerosis (dated by TCRdb to between 2018 and 2020). At the level of the whole study: Changes in the T cell repertoire over the course of pregnancy were examined in this study in women with multiple sclerosis.

Libraries were made using the immunoSEQ multiplex PCR assay. TCRdb carries this immuneACCESS record with in-frame sequences only. Its versions omit some clonotypes, under half of them owing to an unresolved V gene in the studies checked, with the rest unexplained. The sample records 80,000 to 130,000 clones, almost 95% of which are singletons. Roughly 0.9% of the sample goes to the ten largest clones. The germline V gene supplies CDR1 SGHRS and CDR2 YFSETQ. Measured from the cysteine to the phenylalanine, the CDR3 is 16 residues long. Of the read, only the CDR3 DNA is kept; its 48 bases are in frame from base 1. Trimming takes 4 bases off V and 9 bases off J; junction bases not matched to a gene: 12.

The chain is made from TRBV5-1 and TRBJ2-2, and 10 junctional nucleotides match TRBD2. The TCR originated in a female donor with multiple sclerosis, enrolled in a pregnancy study. Sequences were derived from peripheral blood, sampled before pregnancy. The CDR3 protein is CASSPGLADRPRELFF. The bases read TGCGCCAGCAGCCCCGGACTAGCGGATAGACCCAGGGAGCTGTTTTTT.